This is a list of T cell receptor beta chains from one sample in a study of blood T cell repertoires in COVID-19. Method: immunoSEQ multiplex PCR; TCRdb's copy keeps in-frame clones and lacks some. The sample records approximately 300,000 clones, approximately 87% being singletons. Sequenced material: peripheral blood. The receptors stem from a woman in her 50s with active or convalescent COVID-19. CDR3s leave out the opening cysteine and the closing phenylalanine or tryptophan.

TRBJ2-1	TRBV30	AWSTSGWDNEQF
TRBJ1-1	TRBV5-8	ASSLVRGGPLNTEAF
TRBJ2-2	TRBV28	ASSLRRNTGELF
TRBJ1-6	TRBV6-6	ASSYMGQGDSPLH
TRBJ1-1	TRBV2	ASNHRATEAF
TRBJ2-3	TRBV10-3	AISPIETSTDTQY
TRBJ1-5	TRBV6-5	ASSSPGEGNQPQH
TRBJ2-6	TRBV7-9	ASWTGGSGANVLT
TRBJ1-1	TRBV25-1	ASSAAGQGSEAF
TRBJ2-2	TRBV9	ASSVEAASGTGELF
TRBJ1-2	TRBV7-8	ASSLANSFTGYT
TRBJ1-5	TRBV21-1	ASKGKGGGDNQPQH
TRBJ1-2	TRBV25-1	ASSEQGYGYT
TRBJ2-7	TRBV7-4	ASSPRWGVYEQY
TRBJ2-1	TRBV7-9	ASSGYRGTDEQF
TRBJ1-3	TRBV18	ASTPGGSGNTIY
TRBJ2-2	TRBV24-1	ATSVGVGAGELF